These 17 T cell receptor beta chains share one sample of origin, sequenced in a study of graft-versus-host responses after intestinal transplantation. Their antigen targets remain unknown. The method was immunoSEQ multiplex PCR; TCRdb's version includes in-frame clones alone and lacks a portion of them. The sample includes some 120,000 clones, around 90% of them seen just once. The sample in question was unstimulated CD4+ T cells sorted from spleen or lymph node cells, obtained before transplant. Receptors originate from a human donor who was the organ donor for an intestinal transplant.

In the case of this clone: One end of the junction fails to match germline, which may point to a read error. In the same sample, other DNA sequences code for this CDR3. V is TRBV30 and J is TRBJ2-1, with TRBD2 matching over 11 bases. The CDR3 totals 14 residues. The germline V gene has CDR1 GTSNPN and CDR2 SVGIG (reference sequence). CDR3 sequence reads: CAWSVSSGRNEQFF. The CDR3 DNA is TGCGCCTGGAGTGTGTCTAGCGGGAGGAATGAGCAGTTCTTC. Filled out from reference TRBV30 and TRBJ2-1, the complete variable domain reads SQTIHQWPATLVQPVGSPLSLECTVEGTSNPNLYWYRQAAGRGLQLLFYSVGIGQISSEVPQNLSASRPQDRQFILSSKKLLLSDSGFYLCAWSVSSGRNEQFFGPGTRLTVL.

Regarding this clone: Additional DNA sequences in this sample encode the identical CDR3. The CDR3 bases are TGCAGTGCTACTGGGGCGGAGACCCAGTACTTC. It translates to CSATGAETQYF. The chain has TRBV20-1 and TRBJ2-5; maybe TRBD1 (5 bases). The CDR3 consists of 11 residues. Germline loops: CDR1 DFQATT, CDR2 SNEGSKA (reference sequence). The germline V and J ends were trimmed by 4 bases and 5 bases, with 8 bases remaining between them.

This clone was counted a single time. The CDR3 nucleotides are TGTGCCAGCAGCTTGGCCATAGGGCCCCAGCATTTT. It codes for CASSLAIGPQHF. The V gene is TRBV5-6, the J gene TRBJ1-5; D is undetermined. Germline-derived CDR1 and CDR2 are SGHDT and YYEEEE. The CDR3 has 12 amino acids. The V end lost 0 bases, the J end lost 9 bases, and 7 bases lay between the germline ends.

The J gene is TRBJ2-3, the V gene TRBV5-1, with TRBD2 identical over 12 bases. J lost 4 bases, V lost 7 bases, and 13 bases had no gene match. The CDR3 runs 17 residues. Germline V gives CDR1 SGHRS, CDR2 YFSETQ. CDR3 amino acids: CASAATSGRPRADTQYF. The CDR3 bases are TGCGCCAGCGCGGCTACTAGCGGGAGGCCCCGCGCAGATACGCAGTATTTT.

The rearrangement joins TRBV5-3 to TRBJ2-1, with D hard to call. TRBV5-3 is an ORF; its function is uncertain. The CDR3 loop spans 10 amino acids. The V and J ends lost 5 bases and 9 bases respectively, with 6 bases between them. DNA for the CDR3: TGTGCCAGAAGATCCCCTGAGCAGTTCTTC. As protein: CARRSPEQFF.

The chain is built from TRBV19 and TRBJ1-1; D not certain. This CDR3 is built from 14 residues. Germline V gene lookup returns CDR1 LNHDA and CDR2 SQIVND (reference sequence). Trimming shortened V by 5 bases and J by 4 bases, and 14 bases separated the two germline ends. The CDR3 protein is CASSPDTGGTEAFF. The CDR3 region has the DNA TGTGCCAGTAGTCCAGACACCGGAGGCACTGAAGCTTTCTTT.

The chain uses TRBV27 and TRBJ2-2; 13 nucleotides line up with TRBD2. This CDR3 region has 16 residues. Trimming at V came to 4 bases and at J to 4 bases, leaving 3 bases not matched to a gene. CDR1 is MNHEY and CDR2 is SMNVEV in the germline V gene (reference sequence). For the CDR3, the DNA is TGTGCCAGCAGTTGGACTAGCGGGAGCGTCACCGGGGAGCTGTTTTTT. This translates into CASSWTSGSVTGELFF.

This clone was seen more than once but under ten times. V gene TRBV2 combines with J gene TRBJ2-7; no clear D. The CDR3 has 11 amino acids. Looked up from germline, CDR1 is SNHLY and CDR2 is FYNNEI. V shed 5 bases and J shed 3 bases, with 5 bases lying between them. The CDR3 coding sequence is TGTGCCAGCAGTTCCTACTACGAGCAGTACTTC. Protein sequence: CASSSYYEQYF.

Note on this clone: Other nucleotide sequences from this sample produce the same CDR3. The V and J genes are TRBV5-1 and TRBJ2-7; no clear D. The V and J ends lost 2 bases and 3 bases respectively, with 6 bases between them. The germline CDR1 and CDR2 sequences are SGHRS and YFSETQ. There are 12 residues in the CDR3. CDR3 DNA sequence: TGCGCCAGCAGCTTCCTGGGCTACGAGCAGTACTTC. Its protein is CASSFLGYEQYF. The full variable domain, in which reference TRBV5-1 and TRBJ2-7 provide the parts outside the CDR3, is KAGVTQTPRYLIKTRGQQVTLSCSPISGHRSVSWYQQTPGQGLQFLFEYFSETQRNKGNFPGRFSGRQFSNSRSEMNVSTLELGDSALYLCASSFLGYEQYFGPGTRLTVT.

CDR3 residues: CSVCVLAGGETQYF. CDR3 DNA: TGCAGCGTTTGTGTGCTAGCGGGAGGAGAGACCCAGTACTTC. This chain uses TRBV29-1 with TRBJ2-5, with 11 bases aligning to TRBD2. V trimming: 5 bases; J trimming: 4 bases; junction bases outside the gene matches: 6. Germline-derived CDR1 and CDR2 are SQVTM and ANQGSEA. The length of the CDR3 is 14 residues.

This chain uses TRBV30 with TRBJ2-5; 7 bases line up with TRBD2. Germline V lookup: CDR1 GTSNPN, CDR2 SVGIG (reference sequence). The CDR3 has 13 residues. V lost 4 bases and J lost 5; bases outside the gene matches: 7. CDR3 sequence (DNA): TGTGCCTGGAAGGGTAGCGGGTGGGAGACCCAGTACTTC. Translated, it gives CAWKGSGWETQYF.

This chain connects TRBV5-4 to TRBJ2-1; D is perhaps TRBD1 (6 bases). V was pared by 4 bases and J by 0 bases, with 14 bases between. CDR1 is SGHNT and CDR2 is YYREEE in the germline V gene (reference sequence). The CDR3 contains 16 residues. The CDR3 coding sequence is TGTGCCAGCAGCGGGGGCCCGGGGAGCTCCTACAATGAGCAGTTCTTC. The encoded protein is CASSGGPGSSYNEQFF.

V usage is TRBV10-3 and J usage is TRBJ2-1, with D unclear. This CDR3 region has 14 residues. Germline CDR1 ENHRY, CDR2 SYGVKD. Trimming removed 0 bases from V and 10 bases from J, with 13 bases in between. CDR3 region: CAISESTGHREQFF. The CDR3 nucleotides read TGTGCCATCAGTGAGTCGACTGGCCACAGAGAGCAGTTCTTC.

V is TRBV25-1 and J is TRBJ2-5; D uncertain. The germline gives CDR1 MGHDK, CDR2 SYGVNS. The CDR3 is 13 residues long. V was trimmed by 2 bases and J by 2 bases, leaving 6 bases between them. CDR3: CASSEPAQETQYF. CDR3 nucleotides: TGTGCCAGCAGTGAACCCGCTCAAGAGACCCAGTACTTC.

The chain uses TRBV7-2 and TRBJ2-7; D possibly corresponds to TRBD2 (7 bases). Trimming removed 5 bases at V and 3 bases at J, with 17 bases between. Germline CDR1 is SGHTA and CDR2 is FQGNSA. The CDR3 runs to 15 residues. The CDR3 protein is CASSPQTGRGYEQYF. DNA of the CDR3: TGTGCCAGCAGCCCCCAAACAGGGAGGGGCTACGAGCAGTACTTC.

The V call is TRBV6-5, the J call TRBJ2-7; the D is unclear. Germline V gene sequence: CDR1 MNHEY, CDR2 SVGAGI. The CDR3 loop spans 14 amino acids. The V and J ends lost 0 bases and 2 bases respectively, with 8 bases between them. CDR3 nucleotides: TGTGCCAGCAGTTACTCGGGCAGGACCTACGAGCAGTACTTC. This sequence encodes CASSYSGRTYEQYF.

This chain uses TRBV29-1 with TRBJ1-2, with 8 nucleotides matching TRBD1. The length of the CDR3 is 13 residues. From germline, CDR1 is SQVTM and CDR2 ANQGSEA. With V trimmed by 4 bases and J by 8 bases, 9 bases remained unmatched. CDR3 residues: CSVGLPRGRGYTF. CDR3 in DNA: TGCAGCGTTGGCTTGCCCAGGGGGCGCGGCTACACCTTC.